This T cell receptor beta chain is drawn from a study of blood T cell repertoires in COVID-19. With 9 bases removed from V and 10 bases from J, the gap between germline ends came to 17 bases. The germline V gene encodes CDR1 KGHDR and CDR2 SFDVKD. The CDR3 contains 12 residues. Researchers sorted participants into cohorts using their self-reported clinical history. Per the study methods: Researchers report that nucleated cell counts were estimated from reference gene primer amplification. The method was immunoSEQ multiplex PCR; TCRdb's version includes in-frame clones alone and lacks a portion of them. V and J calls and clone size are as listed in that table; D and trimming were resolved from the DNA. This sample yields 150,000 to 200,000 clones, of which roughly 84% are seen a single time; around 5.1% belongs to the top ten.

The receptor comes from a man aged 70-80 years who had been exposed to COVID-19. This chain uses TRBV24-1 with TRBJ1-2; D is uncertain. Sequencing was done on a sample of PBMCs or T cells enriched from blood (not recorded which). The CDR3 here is CATPCGSEDYTF. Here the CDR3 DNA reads TGTGCCACCCCCTGCGGGTCGGAGGACTACACCTTC.